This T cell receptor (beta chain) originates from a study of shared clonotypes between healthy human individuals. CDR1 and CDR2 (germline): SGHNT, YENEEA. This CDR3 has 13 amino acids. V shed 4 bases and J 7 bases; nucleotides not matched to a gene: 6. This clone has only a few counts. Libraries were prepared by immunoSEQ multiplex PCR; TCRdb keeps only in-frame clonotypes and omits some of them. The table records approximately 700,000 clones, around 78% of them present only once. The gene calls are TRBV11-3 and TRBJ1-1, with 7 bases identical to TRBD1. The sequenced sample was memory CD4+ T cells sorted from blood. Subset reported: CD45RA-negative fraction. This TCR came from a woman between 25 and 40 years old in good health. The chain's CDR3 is CASSSDRVREAFF. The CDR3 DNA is TGTGCCAGCAGCTCCGACAGGGTCCGTGAAGCTTTCTTT.